The 25 T cell receptor beta chains reported below all come from one sample, sequenced in a study of cytomegalovirus exposure and HLA in healthy donors. The table came from immunoSEQ multiplex PCR; TCRdb's copy has only in-frame clones and leaves some out. The data hold over 110,000 clones, with 70% to 90% observed a single time. Sequenced input: PBMCs. All receptors derive from a man aged 18 to 30 in good health and CMV-seropositive.

This chain joins TRBV7-8 and TRBJ1-2; TRBD1 aligns across 7 bases. This CDR3 has 19 residues. The J segment lost 4 bases and the V segment lost 1 base, leaving 18 bases of the junction unmatched. CDR1 SGHVS and CDR2 FQNEAQ come from the germline V gene. In nucleotides, the CDR3 is TGTGCCAGCAGCTTAGTTCCTCGGGGAGGTAGGAAGGGGGCCTATGGCTACACCTTC. Translated, it gives CASSLVPRGGRKGAYGYTF.

This rearrangement joins TRBV5-6 to TRBJ2-7, with TRBD2 matching over 11 bases. From germline, CDR1 is SGHDT and CDR2 YYEEEE. The CDR3 has 17 residues. Germline trimming cut 4 bases from V and 0 bases from J; bases unmatched to any gene: 9. Written as DNA, the CDR3 is TGTGCCAGCAGCATAGGACTAGCGGGTGCCCCCTCCTACGAGCAGTACTTC. This codes for CASSIGLAGAPSYEQYF.

The chain links TRBV5-1 to TRBJ1-3; TRBD1 aligns across 8 bases. After removal of 4 bases from V and 0 bases from J, the junction contained 6 bases not matched to a gene. CDR3 length equals 16 residues. Germline-derived CDR1 and CDR2 are SGHRS and YFSETQ. CDR3 nucleotides: TGCGCCAGCAGCAAAGGACAGGGAAACTCTGGAAACACCATATATTTT. Translation gives CASSKGQGNSGNTIYF.

The J gene is TRBJ2-1, the V gene TRBV5-1; 7 nucleotides agree with TRBD1. Germline loops: CDR1 SGHRS, CDR2 YFSETQ. CDR3 length: 15 residues. J was trimmed by 10 bases and V by 4 bases; bases with no gene match: 14. CDR3 in DNA: TGCGCCAGCAGCCGTGGACAGGTTCCTACAATGGAGCAGTTCTTC. Translated, it gives CASSRGQVPTMEQFF.

The CDR3 reads CAWSEATPNQPQHF. The CDR3 nucleotides are TGTGCCTGGAGTGAGGCGACACCAAATCAGCCCCAGCATTTT. The V call is TRBV30, the J call TRBJ1-5; no clear D. The germline V gene has CDR1 GTSNPN and CDR2 SVGIG (reference sequence). The V gene lost 1 base and the J gene lost 4 bases, with 11 bases spanning the gap. CDR3 length equals 14 residues.

The rearrangement uses TRBV2 and TRBJ2-7; 8 bases map to TRBD1. V shed 2 bases and J 3 bases; nucleotides not matched to a gene: 3. The V gene's germline CDR1 is SNHLY and CDR2 FYNNEI. The CDR3 is 14 amino acids. CDR3 coding DNA: TGTGCCAGCAGTGAACAGGGGGCCCACTACGAGCAGTACTTC. Amino acids: CASSEQGAHYEQYF.

The genes are TRBV19 and TRBJ1-5, with TRBD1 identical over 10 bases. Germline assignment: CDR1 LNHDA and CDR2 SQIVND (reference sequence). The junction had 18 bases not matched to a gene; V was cut back by 6 bases and J by 7 bases. CDR3 size: 18 residues. CDR3 coding DNA: TGTGCCAGTAGCGTGGACAGGGGGGCTGGAGGTAATCGCCAGCCCCAGCATTTT. Encoded protein: CASSVDRGAGGNRQPQHF.

J is TRBJ1-1 and V is TRBV5-6; maybe TRBD1 (6 bases). Germline CDR1 is SGHDT and CDR2 is YYEEEE. Trimming cost V 4 bases and J 6 bases, with 16 bases left between them. This CDR3 contains 14 residues. The CDR3 loop reads CASSPTYRESEAFF. CDR3 bases: TGTGCCAGCAGCCCGACTTACAGGGAATCTGAAGCTTTCTTT.

The chain couples TRBV7-6 to TRBJ2-7; 8 positions agree with TRBD1. The germline gives CDR1 SGHVS, CDR2 FNYEAQ. V lost 5 bases and J lost 6; bases outside the gene matches: 9. This CDR3 has 14 residues. For the CDR3, the DNA is TGTGCCAGCAGCCGCGCCACTACAGGGGGCGAGCAGTACTTC. Protein product: CASSRATTGGEQYF.

CDR3 nucleotide sequence: TGTGCCAGTAGCCGGACAGGGAGTTCACCCCTCCACTTT. It yields the protein CASSRTGSSPLHF. The V and J genes are TRBV19 and TRBJ1-6; TRBD1 agrees at 8 bases. CDR1 is LNHDA and CDR2 is SQIVND in the germline V gene (reference sequence). The CDR3 is 13 amino acids. V trimming: 6 bases; J trimming: 9 bases; junction bases outside the gene matches: 4.

This clone was picked up one time. The chain joins TRBV5-1 to TRBJ1-1; TRBD1 aligns across 10 bases. V trimming: 2 bases; J trimming: 5 bases; junction bases outside the gene matches: 3. CDR1 is SGHRS and CDR2 is YFSETQ in the germline V gene. This CDR3 has 14 residues. The CDR3 region is CASSFGQGGTEAFF. The DNA of the CDR3 is TGCGCCAGCAGCTTTGGACAGGGGGGGACTGAAGCTTTCTTT.

This chain connects TRBV5-1 to TRBJ2-2, with 10 bases identical to TRBD1. Germline CDR1 reads SGHRS; CDR2 reads YFSETQ. V shed 2 bases and J 3 bases; nucleotides not matched to a gene: 7. The CDR3 totals 17 residues. DNA for the CDR3: TGCGCCAGCAGCTTCCGACAGGGGGCGCCGGACACCGGGGAGCTGTTTTTT. Amino acids: CASSFRQGAPDTGELFF.

This rearrangement joins TRBV7-9 to TRBJ2-3; D might be TRBD1 (5 bases). V was cut by 5 bases and J by 3 bases, with 21 bases left in between. Germline V CDR1 and CDR2: SEHNR, FQNEAQ (reference sequence). This CDR3 is built from 17 residues. CDR3 in amino acids: CASSPPDKPVDTDTQYF. CDR3 bases: TGTGCCAGCAGCCCCCCGGACAAACCGGTAGATACAGATACGCAGTATTTT.

The V gene is TRBV10-3, the J gene TRBJ1-4; D possibly corresponds to TRBD1 (5 bases). This CDR3 comprises 13 residues. The V and J ends lost 6 bases and 8 bases respectively, with 13 bases between them. Germline CDR1 and CDR2: ENHRY and SYGVKD. The CDR3 DNA is TGTGCCATCAGCCCAGGGTTGAGGGAAAAACTGTTTTTT. Its translation: CAISPGLREKLFF.

The V call is TRBV5-1, the J call TRBJ1-2; maybe TRBD1 (5 bases). V was shortened by 0 bases and J by 6 bases, with 18 bases between the two germline ends. This CDR3 has 16 residues. From germline, CDR1 is SGHRS and CDR2 YFSETQ. The CDR3 sequence: CASSLGRQSLPHGYTF. Here the CDR3 DNA reads TGCGCCAGCAGCTTGGGGCGACAGAGCCTCCCCCATGGCTACACCTTC.

The chain combines TRBV25-1 with TRBJ2-6; D unclear. Germline CDR1 is MGHDK and CDR2 is SYGVNS. This CDR3 is built from 13 residues. The germline V and J ends were trimmed by 8 bases and 0 bases, with 5 bases remaining between them. DNA of the CDR3: TGTGCCAGCGCCTACTCTGGGGCCAACGTCCTGACTTTC. It is translated as CASAYSGANVLTF.

The V and J genes are TRBV6-1 and TRBJ2-7; 8 nucleotides align to TRBD2. Germline V CDR1 and CDR2: MNHNS, SASEGT. The CDR3 extends over 15 amino acids. J lost 0 bases, V lost 4 bases, and 5 bases had no gene match. The CDR3 coding sequence is TGTGCCAGCAGTGTTGAGCGGGGGCCCTCCTACGAGCAGTACTTC. This encodes CASSVERGPSYEQYF.

The chain links TRBV30 to TRBJ2-3; 7 positions match TRBD2. The V gene end was trimmed by 8 bases and the J gene end by 0 bases; junction bases not matched to a gene: 8. CDR1 is GTSNPN, CDR2 SVGIG, per germline (reference sequence). The CDR3 runs to 14 residues. The CDR3 region has the DNA TGTGCCCGGGGGGTGTCCGCTAGCACAGATACGCAGTATTTT. This codes for CARGVSASTDTQYF.

The chain has TRBV28 and TRBJ2-1, with D maybe TRBD2 (6 bases). The CDR3 is made up of 13 amino acids. V lost 8 bases and J lost 7, with 15 bases in between. The germline V gene encodes CDR1 MDHEN and CDR2 SYDVKM. As DNA, the CDR3 is TGTGCCAGCCGGGGACTGGCTTGGAATGAGCAGTTCTTC. It encodes CASRGLAWNEQFF.

This clone showed up just a few times. The V call is TRBV11-2, the J call TRBJ2-3; no clear D gene. The CDR3 has 17 amino acids. V was shortened by 1 base and J by 2 bases, with 16 bases between the two germline ends. Per germline, CDR1 SGHAT and CDR2 FQNNGV. The CDR3 protein is CASSLAPTEANTDTQYF. The DNA of the CDR3 is TGTGCCAGCAGCTTAGCCCCCACTGAGGCGAACACAGATACGCAGTATTTT. Full variable domain (remainder filled in from reference TRBV11-2 and TRBJ2-3): EAGVAQSPRYKIIEKRQSVAFWCNPISGHATLYWYQQILGQGPKLLIQFQNNGVVDDSQLPKDRFSAERLKGVDSTLKIQPAKLEDSAVYLCASSLAPTEANTDTQYFGPGTRLTVL.

The DNA of the CDR3 is TGCGCCAGCAGCCCGAGGACAGCAGGAGCCTACGAGCAGTACTTC. It specifies CASSPRTAGAYEQYF. This chain uses TRBV5-1 with TRBJ2-7; maybe TRBD1 (6 bases). Trimming took 4 bases from V and 2 from J, leaving 16 bases between them. The CDR3 consists of 15 residues. Germline loops: CDR1 SGHRS, CDR2 YFSETQ. Variable domain in full (rest from reference TRBV5-1 and TRBJ2-7): KAGVTQTPRYLIKTRGQQVTLSCSPISGHRSVSWYQQTPGQGLQFLFEYFSETQRNKGNFPGRFSGRQFSNSRSEMNVSTLELGDSALYLCASSPRTAGAYEQYFGPGTRLTVT.

This chain uses TRBV15 with TRBJ2-3; possible D gene TRBD1, 6 bases. The length of the CDR3 is 17 residues. V shed 0 bases and J shed 2 bases, with 15 bases lying between them. The germline gives CDR1 LNHNV, CDR2 YYDKDF (reference sequence). Here the CDR3 reads CATSREGARTNTDTQYF. The CDR3 DNA reads TGTGCCACCAGCAGAGAGGGGGCCAGGACAAACACAGATACGCAGTATTTT. Based on the CDR3 plus reference TRBV15 and TRBJ2-3, the full variable domain is DAMVIQNPRYQVTQFGKPVTLSCSQTLNHNVMYWYQQKSSQAPKLLFHYYDKDFNNEADTPDNFQSRRPNTSFCFLDIRSPGLGDTAMYLCATSREGARTNTDTQYFGPGTRLTVL.

The chain is built from TRBV6-1 and TRBJ2-5; no clear D. This CDR3 contains 17 residues. The V gene lost 3 bases and the J gene lost 0 bases, with 17 bases spanning the gap. Germline V lookup: CDR1 MNHNS, CDR2 SASEGT. The CDR3 reads CASSDRLAGIYQETQYF. The CDR3, as DNA: TGTGCCAGCAGTGATCGTCTGGCAGGCATATACCAAGAGACCCAGTACTTC.

The sample holds one count of this clone. V usage is TRBV6-1 and J usage is TRBJ2-1; 9 bases fit TRBD1. The CDR3 is 14 amino acids. Losses at the gene ends were 8 bases for V and 10 bases for J; bases not matched to a gene: 12. The V gene's germline CDR1 is MNHNS and CDR2 SASEGT. The CDR3 bases are TGTGCCAGCGGGGACAGGGTAAGGGAATACGAGCAGTTCTTC. Translating it yields CASGDRVREYEQFF.

The chain's CDR3 is CASSLRRGLPYEQYF. In DNA, the CDR3 is TGCGCCAGCAGCTTGCGCAGGGGGCTCCCCTACGAGCAGTACTTC. The rearrangement uses TRBV5-1 and TRBJ2-7; TRBD1 matches at 8 bases. V dropped 1 base and J dropped 2; count of bases not matched to a gene: 5. This CDR3 spans 15 amino acids. In germline, CDR1 is SGHRS, CDR2 YFSETQ.